The 27 T cell receptor beta chains in this list originate from one sample, sequenced in a study of T cells in Graves' hyperthyroidism and ophthalmopathy. Amplification of TCR beta CDR3 regions used RNA as the template. The study used the HTBI primer set for a first-round RT-PCR of the TCR CDR3. TCRdb re-derived calls from the multiplex PCR reads in MiXCR, one entry per CDR3 protein. The sample contains under 300,000 distinct CDR3 sequences, approximately 15% of which appear only once. The specimen was blood. The origin of the receptors is a woman aged 35 to 49 with Graves' hyperthyroidism that later progressed to Graves' ophthalmopathy.

This clonotype has at least ten counts. The chain has TRBV20-1 and TRBJ1-5; tentatively, D is TRBD1 (6 bases). Germline assignment: CDR1 DFQATT and CDR2 SNEGSKA (reference sequence). CDR3 length: 13 amino acids. Trimming took off 6 bases at V and 3 bases at J, with 12 bases between the two ends. The CDR3 is CSAIRQDNQPQHF. CDR3 bases: TGCAGTGCCATTCGACAGGACAATCAGCCCCAGCATTTT.

In this sample, this clonotype turned up many times. Here the CDR3 DNA reads TGTGCCAGCAGCCTTGAGCGGGAGATGTGGGAGACCCAGTACTTC. This codes for CASSLEREMWETQYF. V usage is TRBV11-1 and J usage is TRBJ2-5, with 8 nucleotides matching TRBD2. The CDR3 is made up of 15 amino acids. The V gene's germline CDR1 is SGHAT and CDR2 FQDESV (reference sequence). Trimming took 5 bases from V and 5 from J; bases not matched to a gene: 10. The complete variable domain, with remaining parts taken from reference TRBV11-1 and TRBJ2-5, reads EAEVAQSPRYKITEKSQAVAFWCDPISGHATLYWYRQILGQGPELLVQFQDESVVDDSQLPKDRFSAERLKGVDSTLKIQPAELGDSAMYLCASSLEREMWETQYFGPGTRLLVL.

The chain uses TRBV28 and TRBJ2-5; 12 positions agree with TRBD2. The CDR3 loop spans 18 amino acids. V trimming: 4 bases; J trimming: 3 bases; junction bases outside the gene matches: 12. Germline values: CDR1 MDHEN, CDR2 SYDVKM. DNA for the CDR3: TGTGCCAGCAGTTCTCCTGACCTCTCTAGCGGGAGGGAAGAGACCCAGTACTTC. Translation gives CASSSPDLSSGREETQYF. The full variable domain, its missing parts supplied by reference TRBV28 and TRBJ2-5, is DVKVTQSSRYLVKRTGEKVFLECVQDMDHENMFWYRQDPGLGLRLIYFSYDVKMKEKGDIPEGYSVSREKKERFSLILESASTNQTSMYLCASSSPDLSSGREETQYFGPGTRLLVL.

This clonotype appeared many times. The chain has TRBV6-1 and TRBJ2-5, with 7 bases fitting TRBD1. Unmatched junction bases numbered 11, after V lost 5 bases and J lost 2 bases. The CDR3 has 16 amino acids. The germline gives CDR1 MNHNS, CDR2 SASEGT. Written as DNA, the CDR3 is TGTGCCAGCAGTACCCATTCCGACAGGGCGCAAGAGACCCAGTACTTC. Translated: CASSTHSDRAQETQYF.

This clonotype was counted many times. The J gene is TRBJ2-3, the V gene TRBV24-1, with a possible D match to TRBD2 (5 bases). Trimming left V 9 bases short and J 0 bases short, with 6 bases between. Germline V gene data show CDR1 as KGHDR and CDR2 as SFDVKD. The length of the CDR3 is 12 residues. CDR3 DNA sequence: TGTGCCACCCGCGGGAGCACAGATACGCAGTATTTT. Protein: CATRGSTDTQYF.

This clonotype appeared many times. The chain is built from TRBV5-8 and TRBJ2-1; D may match TRBD1 or TRBD2 (6 bases each). Deletions cut 3 bases from V and 6 bases from J, with 22 bases between. The CDR3 sequence is 17 residues long. Germline V gene sequence: CDR1 SGHTS, CDR2 YDEGEE. CDR3 sequence: CASSWGASVRLGNEQFF. The CDR3 nucleotides read TGTGCCAGCAGCTGGGGGGCTAGCGTAAGGCTTGGCAATGAGCAGTTCTTC. The full variable domain, rest sourced from reference TRBV5-8 and TRBJ2-1, is EAGVTQSPTHLIKTRGQQATLRCSPISGHTSVYWYQQALGLGLQFLLWYDEGEERNRGNFPPRFSGRQFPNYSSELNVNALELEDSALYLCASSWGASVRLGNEQFFGPGTRLTVL.

The rearrangement uses TRBV20-1 and TRBJ2-7, with 8 bases aligning to TRBD2. The CDR3 is 15 amino acids. The ends lost 3 bases at V and 2 bases at J; junction bases unmatched: 9. From germline, CDR1 is DFQATT and CDR2 SNEGSKA (reference sequence). The CDR3 coding sequence is TGCAGTGCTAGTGTAGGAGCGGGGGCGGCCTACGAGCAGTACTTC. Protein product: CSASVGAGAAYEQYF.

This rearrangement joins TRBV28 to TRBJ2-1; 14 bases map to TRBD2. The V segment lost 5 bases and the J segment 6 bases; nucleotides outside the gene matches: 12. The CDR3 has 18 residues. Germline CDR1 is MDHEN and CDR2 is SYDVKM. The CDR3 sequence: CASSHPWTSGRPINEQFF. CDR3 sequence (DNA): TGTGCCAGCAGTCATCCATGGACTAGCGGGAGGCCCATCAATGAGCAGTTCTTC.

With regard to this clonotype: A clone one base away is much larger, so this may be a read error. CDR3 bases: TGTTCCAGCGGACGGGGCGGGAGGCCCCCCCAAGAGACCCAGTACTTC. Its protein is CSSGRGGRPPQETQYF. The genes are TRBV6-1 and TRBJ2-5, with 8 bases lining up with TRBD2. This CDR3 contains 16 residues. Germline CDR1 and CDR2: MNHNS and SASEGT.

The rearrangement links TRBV27 to TRBJ2-1; 15 bases fit TRBD2. The CDR3 runs 16 residues. Germline-derived CDR1 and CDR2 are MNHEY and SMNVEV (reference sequence). V lost 4 bases, J lost 7 bases, and 5 bases stayed unmatched. DNA for the CDR3: TGTGCCAGCAGTTGGGGACTAGCGGGAGGATTTAATGAGCAGTTCTTC. It translates to CASSWGLAGGFNEQFF.

This clonotype was counted at least ten times. The chain combines TRBV28 with TRBJ2-3, with D unclear. Between the trimmed V and J ends, which lost 6 bases and 8 bases, there was a span of 15 bases. This CDR3 has 13 residues. Germline V gives CDR1 MDHEN, CDR2 SYDVKM. CDR3 residues: CASREVLTGTQYF. For the CDR3, the DNA is TGTGCCAGCAGGGAAGTTTTGACTGGTACGCAGTATTTT. The full variable domain, its missing parts supplied by reference TRBV28 and TRBJ2-3, is DVKVTQSSRYLVKRTGEKVFLECVQDMDHENMFWYRQDPGLGLRLIYFSYDVKMKEKGDIPEGYSVSREKKERFSLILESASTNQTSMYLCASREVLTGTQYFGPGTRLTVL.

This clonotype came up a few times. The chain combines TRBV7-9 with TRBJ2-4; no clear D gene. Germline assignment: CDR1 SEHNR and CDR2 FQNEAQ (reference sequence). The CDR3 contains 14 residues. V lost 1 base, J lost 6 bases, and 10 bases lay in between. CDR3 nucleotides: TGTGCCAGCAGCTTAGGTGGGGTAGGAAACATTCAGTACTTC. As protein: CASSLGGVGNIQYF.

The sample holds many counts of this clonotype. The gene calls are TRBV20-1 and TRBJ2-1; D might be TRBD1 or TRBD2, each matching 5 bases. This CDR3 spans 12 amino acids. V lost 6 bases and J lost 8, with 14 bases in between. The germline V gene has CDR1 DFQATT and CDR2 SNEGSKA (reference sequence). The CDR3 nucleotides are TGCAGTGCCGGGGCCTCCCCCGATGAGCAGTTCTTC. The encoded protein is CSAGASPDEQFF.

This clonotype came up many times. V gene TRBV27 combines with J gene TRBJ1-5; 8 bases agree with TRBD1. The CDR3 sequence is 17 residues long. After removal of 6 bases from V and 3 bases from J, the junction contained 13 bases not matched to a gene. CDR1 and CDR2 from the germline V gene are MNHEY and SMNVEV (reference sequence). In DNA, the CDR3 is TGTGCCAGCAGAGACTCGGGACAGGCACTTTACAATCAGCCCCAGCATTTT. Translation: CASRDSGQALYNQPQHF.

As regards this clonotype: This clone may be a read error of a much larger clone one base away. The chain employs TRBV12-3 or TRBV12-4 and TRBJ2-1; the D gene could be TRBD1 or TRBD2 (5 bases each). V was cut by 5 bases and J by 4 bases, with 15 bases left in between. The length of the CDR3 is 15 residues. DNA of the CDR3: TGTGCCAGCAGTCCGGGACCAGCGGAGTACAATGAGCAGTTCTTC. This sequence encodes CASSPGPAEYNEQFF.

This clonotype was seen many times. The rearrangement joins TRBV18 to TRBJ2-3, with 13 bases aligning to TRBD2. From germline, CDR1 is KGHSH and CDR2 LQKENI. Unmatched junction bases numbered 6, after V lost 4 bases and J lost 5 bases. The CDR3 totals 16 residues. In DNA, the CDR3 is TGTGCCAGCTCACTATGGACTAGCGGGAGTGGAGATACGCAGTATTTT. It encodes CASSLWTSGSGDTQYF.

This chain connects TRBV28 to TRBJ1-5; D is ambiguous. The CDR3 runs to 14 residues. Germline CDR1 reads MDHEN; CDR2 reads SYDVKM. The V gene lost 2 bases and the J gene lost 5 bases, with 10 bases spanning the gap. The CDR3 reads CASSLLRSYQPQHF. For the CDR3, the DNA is TGTGCCAGCAGTTTACTGAGATCTTATCAGCCCCAGCATTTT.

This clonotype has a count of ten or more. This chain uses TRBV28 with TRBJ1-2; D is ambiguous. Trimming stripped 2 bases from V and 5 bases from J, with 9 bases between. The CDR3 consists of 13 residues. Germline V lookup: CDR1 MDHEN, CDR2 SYDVKM. CDR3 residues: CASSLGSAYGYTF. CDR3 sequence (DNA): TGTGCCAGCAGTTTAGGGTCAGCATATGGCTACACCTTC.

This clonotype was seen ten or more times. The chain couples TRBV5-5 to TRBJ2-1, with 9 bases fitting TRBD1. J lost 8 bases, V lost 1 base, and 4 bases had no gene match. CDR3 length: 14 amino acids. Germline values: CDR1 SGHKS, CDR2 YYEKEE (reference sequence). The CDR3 nucleotides are TGTGCCAGCAGCTTGTTAGACAGGGGGGATGAGCAGTTCTTC. Translating gives CASSLLDRGDEQFF. The full variable domain, with the rest looked up from reference TRBV5-5 and TRBJ2-1, is DAGVTQSPTHLIKTRGQQVTLRCSPISGHKSVSWYQQVLGQGPQFIFQYYEKEERGRGNFPDRFSARQFPNYSSELNVNALLLGDSALYLCASSLLDRGDEQFFGPGTRLTVL.

In this sample, this clonotype turned up many times. The CDR3 here is CASSSGRAFTYGNEQFF. The CDR3 DNA follows: TGTGCCAGCTCGAGCGGGAGGGCCTTTACATACGGCAATGAGCAGTTCTTC. V and J are TRBV15 and TRBJ2-1; the match to TRBD2 covers 10 bases. Germline values: CDR1 LNHNV, CDR2 YYDKDF (reference sequence). V dropped 10 bases and J dropped 6; count of bases not matched to a gene: 18. CDR3 length: 17 amino acids.

Comments on this clonotype: Germline and junction disagree at one end, which may indicate a read error. V and J are TRBV11-2 and TRBJ2-1, with 10 bases aligning to TRBD2. Germline V gives CDR1 SGHAT, CDR2 FQNNGV. The CDR3 has 16 residues. The CDR3, as DNA: TGTGGCAGCAGCGGCTTAGCGGGAGGATCCTACAATGAGCAGTTCTTC. Translation: CGSSGLAGGSYNEQFF.

For this clonotype: The junction differs from germline at one of its ends, possibly a read error. The chain is built from TRBV19 and TRBJ2-6, with D maybe TRBD1 (5 bases). Looked up from germline, CDR1 is LNHDA and CDR2 is SQIVND (reference sequence). This CDR3 contains 18 residues. The CDR3 protein is CASSITAASHSGASVLTF. In DNA form, the CDR3 reads TGTGCCAGTAGTATAACGGCAGCTTCTCACTCTGGGGCCAGCGTCCTGACTTTC.

This clonotype was counted at least ten times. This chain uses TRBV12-3 or TRBV12-4 with TRBJ2-3; 11 bases agree with TRBD1. After removal of 7 bases from V and 0 bases from J, the junction contained 12 bases not matched to a gene. This CDR3 spans 18 amino acids. The CDR3 bases are TGTGCCAGCATATCCGGGACAGGGGGTCAGGATAGCACAGATACGCAGTATTTT. Its protein product is CASISGTGGQDSTDTQYF.

This clonotype showed up many times. V and J are TRBV20-1 and TRBJ2-1; 7 positions match TRBD1. The CDR3 is 13 amino acids. From germline, CDR1 is DFQATT and CDR2 SNEGSKA (reference sequence). After removal of 6 bases from V and 1 base from J, the junction contained 3 bases not matched to a gene. Written as DNA, the CDR3 is TGCAGTGCCAGGGGGTTTTCCTACAATGAGCAGTTCTTC. This encodes CSARGFSYNEQFF.

Many counts were recorded for this clonotype. The rearrangement joins TRBV29-1 to TRBJ1-1, with a weak D call TRBD1 (6 bases). There are 13 residues in the CDR3. Germline CDR1 and CDR2: SQVTM and ANQGSEA. Trimming pared 4 bases from V and 1 base from J, leaving 10 bases between. CDR3 residues: CSVAGAANTEAFF. The DNA of the CDR3 is TGCAGCGTTGCGGGGGCAGCGAACACTGAAGCTTTCTTT.

The chain employs TRBV9 and TRBJ2-5; 10 nucleotides line up with TRBD2. The CDR3 totals 17 residues. The germline gives CDR1 SGDLS, CDR2 YYNGEE. The CDR3 DNA reads as TGTGTCAACTCCACCCCCCGACTAGCGGGCCGTGAAGAGACCCAGTACTTC. Translated, it gives CVNSTPRLAGREETQYF.

This clonotype showed up many times. The chain recombines TRBV28 with TRBJ2-7; TRBD2 might be the D (6 bases). The V gene lost 5 bases and the J gene lost 3 bases, with 14 bases spanning the gap. This CDR3 has 14 residues. Germline CDR1 MDHEN, CDR2 SYDVKM. The CDR3 DNA follows: TGTGCCAGCAGTAGAGCGGGTTGGGGCTACGAGCAGTACTTC. Amino acid sequence: CASSRAGWGYEQYF. Full variable domain (missing parts from reference TRBV28 and TRBJ2-7): DVKVTQSSRYLVKRTGEKVFLECVQDMDHENMFWYRQDPGLGLRLIYFSYDVKMKEKGDIPEGYSVSREKKERFSLILESASTNQTSMYLCASSRAGWGYEQYFGPGTRLTVT.